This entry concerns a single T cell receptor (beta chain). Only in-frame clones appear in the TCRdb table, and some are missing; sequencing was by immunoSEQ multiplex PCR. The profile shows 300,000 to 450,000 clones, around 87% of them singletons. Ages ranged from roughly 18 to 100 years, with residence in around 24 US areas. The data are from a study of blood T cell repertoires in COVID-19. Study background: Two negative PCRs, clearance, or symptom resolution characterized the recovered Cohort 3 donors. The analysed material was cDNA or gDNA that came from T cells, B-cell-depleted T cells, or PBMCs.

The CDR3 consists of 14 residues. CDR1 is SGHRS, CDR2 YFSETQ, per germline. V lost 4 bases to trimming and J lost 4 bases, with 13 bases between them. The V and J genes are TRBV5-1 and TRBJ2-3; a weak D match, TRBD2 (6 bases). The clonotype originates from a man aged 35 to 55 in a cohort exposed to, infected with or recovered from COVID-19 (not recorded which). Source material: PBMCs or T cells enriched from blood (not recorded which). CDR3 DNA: TGCGCCAGCAGCAAGGACTGGGGGGCAGATACGCAGTATTTT. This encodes CASSKDWGADTQYF.